Listed below are T cell receptor beta chains from one sample, sequenced in a study of T cell responses to AZD1222 COVID-19 vaccine. Generated by immunoSEQ multiplex PCR, the TCRdb table keeps only in-frame clones and is missing some. The sample includes tens of thousands of clones, 75% to 90% of them seen just once. Sample: peripheral blood, taken on day 0 of AZD1222 vaccination. These receptors were collected from an adult in good health. Both conserved end residues are part of each CDR3. D genes are given only for firm matches. Clone size is not always given. Where it is, it says once, few, many or a class for expanded clones.

abundance,j_gene,v_gene,d_gene,CDR3aa,CDR3nt
NA,TRBJ1-1,TRBV29-1,NA,CSVGDVGEAFF,TGCAGCGTCGGGGACGTCGGGGAAGCTTTCTTT
NA,TRBJ2-5,TRBV28,NA,CAGVGKGGTQYF,TGTGCCGGAGTGGGAAAGGGAGGGACCCAGTACTTC
NA,TRBJ2-7,TRBV7-3,NA,CASSLIPMSSYEQYF,TGTGCCAGCAGCTTAATTCCAATGAGCTCCTACGAGCAGTACTTC
NA,TRBJ2-2,TRBV7-2,NA,CASSMGTWPGELFF,TGTGCCAGCAGCATGGGGACTTGGCCCGGGGAGCTGTTTTTT
once,TRBJ2-7,TRBV3-1/TRBV3-2,TRBD2,CASSQVGSGPTYEQYF,TGTGCCAGCAGCCAAGTTGGTAGCGGGCCTACCTACGAGCAGTACTTC
NA,TRBJ2-4,TRBV4-2,TRBD2,CASSQPTSGRDIQYF,TGTGCCAGCAGCCAACCGACTAGCGGGAGGGACATTCAGTACTTC
NA,TRBJ2-1,TRBV28,NA,CASSLSSSYNEQFF,TGTGCCAGCAGTTTGAGCAGCTCCTACAATGAGCAGTTCTTC
NA,TRBJ1-1,TRBV15,NA,CATSSHQGGTEAFF,TGTGCCACCAGTAGTCATCAGGGCGGGACTGAAGCTTTCTTT
NA,TRBJ2-1,TRBV9,TRBD1,CASSDRDRVVSEQFF,TGTGCCAGCAGCGACCGGGACAGGGTAGTTAGTGAGCAGTTCTTC
NA,TRBJ1-4,TRBV7-2,NA,CASSLVTRGEKLFF,TGTGCCAGCAGCTTAGTGACGAGGGGGGAAAAACTGTTTTTT
NA,TRBJ2-1,TRBV3-1/TRBV3-2,NA,CASSQKRDVSEQFF,TGTGCCAGCAGCCAAAAACGGGACGTCTCGGAGCAGTTCTTC
few,TRBJ1-4,TRBV9,NA,CASSPDPTNEKLFF,TGTGCCAGCAGCCCCGACCCAACTAATGAAAAACTGTTTTTT
NA,TRBJ2-3,TRBV12-3/TRBV12-4,NA,CASRYLGGDTQYF,TGTGCCAGCAGATACCTAGGGGGAGATACGCAGTATTTT
NA,TRBJ1-2,TRBV6-5,NA,CASSPGNYGYTF,TGTGCCAGCAGCCCGGGCAACTATGGCTACACCTTC
NA,TRBJ1-5,TRBV2,NA,CASSETGGRDQPQHF,TGTGCCAGCAGTGAGACGGGGGGGAGGGACCAGCCCCAGCATTTT
once,TRBJ2-2,TRBV28,TRBD2,CASSESSGSTGELFF,TGTGCCAGCAGTGAGTCTAGCGGGAGTACCGGGGAGCTGTTTTTT
NA,TRBJ2-3,TRBV10-3,NA,CAISGTSSTDTQYF,TGTGCCATCAGTGGTACATCGAGTACAGATACGCAGTATTTT
NA,TRBJ1-2,TRBV7-2,NA,CASSPRRDYGYTF,TGTGCCAGCAGTCCGCGGCGGGACTATGGCTACACCTTC
NA,TRBJ2-7,TRBV29-1,TRBD2,CSVEGTSGGEQYF,TGCAGCGTTGAGGGGACTAGCGGCGGCGAGCAGTACTTC
NA,TRBJ1-1,TRBV2,NA,CASRRTVRGTEAFF,TGTGCCAGCAGACGGACGGTAAGGGGCACTGAAGCTTTCTTT
once,TRBJ2-1,TRBV24-1,NA,CATSEGYGKNEQFF,TGTGCCACCAGCGAAGGATACGGGAAAAATGAGCAGTTCTTC
NA,TRBJ1-1,TRBV6-5,TRBD1,CASSYSTGDTEAFF,TGTGCCAGCAGTTACTCTACAGGGGACACTGAAGCTTTCTTT
NA,TRBJ1-2,TRBV5-6,TRBD1,CASSLTDRDYGYTF,TGTGCCAGCAGCTTAACAGACAGGGACTATGGCTACACCTTC
NA,TRBJ2-2,TRBV7-9,NA,CASSLGGSGELFF,TGTGCCAGCAGCTTGGGTGGATCCGGGGAGCTGTTTTTT
NA,TRBJ2-2,TRBV27,TRBD2,CASSLRESTSGSPGELFF,TGTGCCAGCAGTTTGCGCGAATCGACTAGCGGGAGTCCCGGGGAGCTGTTTTTT
NA,TRBJ1-6,TRBV10-3,TRBD1,CAIGGTGSSPLHF,TGTGCCATCGGAGGGACAGGATCATCACCCCTCCACTTT
NA,TRBJ1-2,TRBV7-9,TRBD1,CASSSNYGTANYGYTF,TGTGCCAGCAGCTCAAACTACGGGACAGCTAACTATGGCTACACCTTC
NA,TRBJ1-2,TRBV28,NA,CASSLSVGANYGYTF,TGTGCCAGCAGTTTATCGGTCGGTGCCAACTATGGCTACACCTTC
NA,TRBJ2-7,TRBV6-5,NA,CASSPDRSFSYEQYF,TGTGCCAGCAGTCCCGACAGGTCTTTCTCCTACGAGCAGTACTTC
NA,TRBJ2-1,TRBV2,TRBD2,CASGPFSGFPYNEQFF,TGTGCCAGTGGCCCTTTTAGCGGGTTCCCCTACAATGAGCAGTTCTTC
once,TRBJ2-7,TRBV15,TRBD1,CATSREFTGTGVSYEQYF,TGTGCCACCAGCAGAGAATTTACCGGGACAGGGGTCTCCTACGAGCAGTACTTC
NA,TRBJ2-5,TRBV9,TRBD2,CASSAGTSGVTETQYF,TGTGCCAGCAGCGCCGGGACTAGCGGAGTCACTGAGACCCAGTACTTC
NA,TRBJ1-2,TRBV6-6,TRBD1,CASSPSPGQGSRGYTF,TGTGCCAGCAGCCCAAGTCCGGGACAGGGGAGCCGTGGCTACACCTTC
NA,TRBJ2-3,TRBV15,TRBD2,CATSRGAGTDTQYF,TGTGCCACCAGCAGAGGAGCGGGAACAGATACGCAGTATTTT
NA,TRBJ1-1,TRBV29-1,NA,CSVVEGLADTEAFF,TGCAGCGTTGTCGAGGGGCTGGCGGACACTGAAGCTTTCTTT
NA,TRBJ1-2,TRBV6-5,NA,CASRDPNYGYTF,TGTGCCAGCAGGGACCCTAACTATGGCTACACCTTC
NA,TRBJ2-1,TRBV6-5,TRBD1,CASSNRDRGRDEQFF,TGTGCCAGCAGTAACCGGGACAGGGGTCGTGATGAGCAGTTCTTC
NA,TRBJ2-7,TRBV19,TRBD2,CASSRLAGVREQYF,TGTGCCAGTAGTAGACTAGCGGGAGTGCGGGAGCAGTACTTC
NA,TRBJ2-1,TRBV27,NA,CASSLNRGGSYNEQFF,TGTGCCAGCAGTTTAAATAGGGGGGGCTCCTACAATGAGCAGTTCTTC
NA,TRBJ1-2,TRBV28,TRBD1,CASRLNPGQGGNYGYTF,TGTGCCAGCAGGCTTAACCCGGGACAGGGAGGTAACTATGGCTACACCTTC
NA,TRBJ2-3,TRBV25-1,NA,CASSDPRPGRDTQYF,TGTGCCAGCAGTGACCCCCGGCCAGGGAGAGATACGCAGTATTTT
NA,TRBJ1-4,TRBV2,NA,CASKGSYNEKLFF,TGTGCCAGCAAGGGGTCTTATAATGAAAAACTGTTTTTT
once,TRBJ1-1,TRBV27,NA,CASSRTGFTEAFF,TGTGCCAGCAGTCGAACGGGTTTCACTGAAGCTTTCTTT
NA,TRBJ2-1,TRBV9,TRBD2,CASSSGLAGGSYNEQFF,TGTGCCAGCAGCTCAGGACTAGCGGGAGGGTCCTACAATGAGCAGTTCTTC
NA,TRBJ2-5,TRBV4-1,TRBD2,CASSQDASGRASETQYF,TGCGCCAGCAGCCAAGACGCGAGCGGGAGGGCCTCAGAGACCCAGTACTTC
NA,TRBJ1-1,TRBV18,NA,CASSPADGNTEAFF,TGTGCCAGCTCACCAGCGGACGGGAACACTGAAGCTTTCTTT